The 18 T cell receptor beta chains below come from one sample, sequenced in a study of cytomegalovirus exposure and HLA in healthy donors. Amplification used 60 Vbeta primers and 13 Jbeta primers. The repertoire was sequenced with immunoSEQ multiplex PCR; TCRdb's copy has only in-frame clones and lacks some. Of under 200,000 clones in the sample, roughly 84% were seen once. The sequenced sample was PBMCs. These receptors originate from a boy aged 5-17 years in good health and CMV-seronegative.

The CDR3 spells CASSLVRQGTEAFF. The CDR3 coding sequence is TGTGCCAGCAGCTTAGTGAGACAGGGCACTGAAGCTTTCTTT. This rearrangement joins TRBV11-2 to TRBJ1-1, with 7 positions matching TRBD1. The CDR3 loop spans 14 amino acids. V gave up 1 base and J gave up 4 bases; unmatched junction bases: 3. CDR1 SGHAT and CDR2 FQNNGV come from the germline V gene.

The chain's CDR3 is CAISERTGEEQFF. The DNA for the CDR3 is TGTGCCATCAGTGAGCGGACAGGAGAGGAGCAGTTCTTC. The chain combines TRBV10-3 with TRBJ2-1; TRBD1 aligns across 7 bases. In germline, CDR1 is ENHRY, CDR2 SYGVKD. The CDR3 has 13 residues. With 2 bases clipped from V and 10 bases from J, the junction kept 5 bases outside the gene matches.

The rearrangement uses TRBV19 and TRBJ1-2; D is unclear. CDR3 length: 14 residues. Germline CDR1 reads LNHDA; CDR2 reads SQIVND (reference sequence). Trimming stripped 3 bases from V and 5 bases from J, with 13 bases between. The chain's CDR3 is CASSIGRVVYGYTF. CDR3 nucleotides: TGTGCCAGTAGTATCGGGAGGGTTGTATATGGCTACACCTTC. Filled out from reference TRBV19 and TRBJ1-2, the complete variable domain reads DGGITQSPKYLFRKEGQNVTLSCEQNLNHDAMYWYRQDPGQGLRLIYYSQIVNDFQKGDIAEGYSVSREKKESFPLTVTSAQKNPTAFYLCASSIGRVVYGYTFGSGTRLTVV.

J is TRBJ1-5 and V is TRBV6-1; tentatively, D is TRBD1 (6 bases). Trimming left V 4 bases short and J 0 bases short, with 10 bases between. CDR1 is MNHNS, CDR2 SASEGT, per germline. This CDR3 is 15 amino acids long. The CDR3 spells CASSGQVGSNQPQHF. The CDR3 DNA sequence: TGTGCCAGCAGTGGACAGGTGGGTAGCAATCAGCCCCAGCATTTT.

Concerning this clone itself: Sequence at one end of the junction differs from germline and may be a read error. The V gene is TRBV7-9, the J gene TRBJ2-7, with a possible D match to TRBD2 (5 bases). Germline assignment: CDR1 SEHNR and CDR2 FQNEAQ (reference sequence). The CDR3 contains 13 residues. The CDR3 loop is CSSSPTGNYEQYF. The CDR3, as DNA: TGTTCCAGCAGCCCGACCGGGAACTACGAGCAGTACTTC. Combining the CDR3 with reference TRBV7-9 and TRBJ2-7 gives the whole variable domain DTGVSQNPRHKITKRGQNVTFRCDPISEHNRLYWYRQTLGQGPEFLTYFQNEAQLEKSRLLSDRFSAERPKGSFSTLEIQRTEQGDSAMYLCSSSPTGNYEQYFGPGTRLTVT.

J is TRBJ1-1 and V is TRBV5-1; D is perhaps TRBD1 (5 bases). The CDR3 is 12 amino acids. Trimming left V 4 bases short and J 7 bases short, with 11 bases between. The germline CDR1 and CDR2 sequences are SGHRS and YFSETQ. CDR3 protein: CASSHSGGEAFF. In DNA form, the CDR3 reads TGCGCCAGCAGCCACTCCGGGGGTGAAGCTTTCTTT.

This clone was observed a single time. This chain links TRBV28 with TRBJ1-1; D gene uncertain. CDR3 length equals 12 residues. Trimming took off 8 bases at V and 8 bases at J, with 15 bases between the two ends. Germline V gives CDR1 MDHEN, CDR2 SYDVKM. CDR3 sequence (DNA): TGTGCCAGCGGCCGGGTTGCGCACGAAGCTTTCTTT. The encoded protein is CASGRVAHEAFF.

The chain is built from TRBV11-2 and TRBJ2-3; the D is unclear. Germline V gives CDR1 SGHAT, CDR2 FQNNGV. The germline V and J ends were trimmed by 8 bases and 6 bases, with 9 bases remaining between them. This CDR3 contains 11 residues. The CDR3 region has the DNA TGTGCCAGCGCCGCCCGGGATACGCAGTATTTT. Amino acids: CASAARDTQYF.

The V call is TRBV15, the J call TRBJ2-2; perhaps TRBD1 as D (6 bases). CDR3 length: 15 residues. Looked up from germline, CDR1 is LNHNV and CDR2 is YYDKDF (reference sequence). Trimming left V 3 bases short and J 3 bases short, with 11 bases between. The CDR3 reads CATSSYDRYTGELFF. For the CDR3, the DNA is TGTGCCACCAGCAGCTACGACAGGTACACCGGGGAGCTGTTTTTT. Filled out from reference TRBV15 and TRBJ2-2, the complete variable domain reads DAMVIQNPRYQVTQFGKPVTLSCSQTLNHNVMYWYQQKSSQAPKLLFHYYDKDFNNEADTPDNFQSRRPNTSFCFLDIRSPGLGDTAMYLCATSSYDRYTGELFFGEGSRLTVL.

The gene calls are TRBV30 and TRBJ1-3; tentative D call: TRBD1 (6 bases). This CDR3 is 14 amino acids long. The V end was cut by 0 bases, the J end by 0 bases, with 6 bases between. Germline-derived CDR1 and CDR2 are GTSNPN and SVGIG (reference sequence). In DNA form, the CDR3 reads TGTGCCTGGAGTGTAGGGGGCTCTGGAAACACCATATATTTT. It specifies CAWSVGGSGNTIYF.

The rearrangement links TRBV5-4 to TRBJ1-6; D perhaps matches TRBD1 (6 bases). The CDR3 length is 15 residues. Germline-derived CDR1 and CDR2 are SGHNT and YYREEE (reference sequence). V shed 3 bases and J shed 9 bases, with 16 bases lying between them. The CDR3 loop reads CASSWGQGGSSPLHF. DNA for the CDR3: TGTGCCAGCAGCTGGGGACAAGGAGGCAGTTCACCCCTCCACTTT.

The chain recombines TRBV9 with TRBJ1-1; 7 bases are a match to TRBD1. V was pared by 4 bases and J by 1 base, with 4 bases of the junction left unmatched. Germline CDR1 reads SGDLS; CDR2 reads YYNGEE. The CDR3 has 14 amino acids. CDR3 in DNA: TGTGCCAGCAGCAGGGGGCCTCCGAACACTGAAGCTTTCTTT. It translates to CASSRGPPNTEAFF.

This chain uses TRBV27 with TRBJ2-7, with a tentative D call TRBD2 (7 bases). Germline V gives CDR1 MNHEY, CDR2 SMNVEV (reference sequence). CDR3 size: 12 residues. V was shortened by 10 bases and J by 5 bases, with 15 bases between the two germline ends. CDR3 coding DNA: TGTGCCACCTCGGGGGGCGCCAACGAGCAGTACTTC. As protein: CATSGGANEQYF.

The CDR3 region has the DNA TGTGCCAGCAGCAAGGGGACTCCTAAGACTTTCTTT. Translating gives CASSKGTPKTFF. The chain uses TRBV5-6 and TRBJ1-1; D might be TRBD1 (5 bases). The germline V and J ends were trimmed by 4 bases and 12 bases, with 16 bases remaining between them. Germline V gene lookup returns CDR1 SGHDT and CDR2 YYEEEE. This CDR3 has 12 residues.

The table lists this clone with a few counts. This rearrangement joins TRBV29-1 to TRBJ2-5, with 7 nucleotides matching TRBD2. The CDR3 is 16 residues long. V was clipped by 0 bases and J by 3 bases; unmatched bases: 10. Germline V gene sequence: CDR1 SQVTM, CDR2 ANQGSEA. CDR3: CSVEEGRAGTKETQYF. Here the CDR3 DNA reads TGCAGCGTTGAAGAAGGCAGAGCGGGAACGAAAGAGACCCAGTACTTC. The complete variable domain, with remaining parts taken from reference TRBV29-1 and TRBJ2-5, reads SAVISQKPSRDICQRGTSLTIQCQVDSQVTMMFWYRQQPGQSLTLIATANQGSEATYESGFVIDKFPISRPNLTFSTLTVSNMSPEDSSIYLCSVEEGRAGTKETQYFGPGTRLLVL.

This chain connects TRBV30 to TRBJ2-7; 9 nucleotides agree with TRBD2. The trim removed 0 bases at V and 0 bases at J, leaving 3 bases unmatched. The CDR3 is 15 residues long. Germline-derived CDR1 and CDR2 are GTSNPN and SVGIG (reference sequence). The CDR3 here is CAWSVLAGPSYEQYF. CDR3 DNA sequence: TGTGCCTGGAGTGTGCTAGCGGGGCCCTCCTACGAGCAGTACTTC.

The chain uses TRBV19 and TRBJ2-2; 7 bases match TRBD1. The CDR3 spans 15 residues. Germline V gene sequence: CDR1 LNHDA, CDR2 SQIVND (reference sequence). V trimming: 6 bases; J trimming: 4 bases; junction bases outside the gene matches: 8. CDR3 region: CASSPTGPSTGELFF. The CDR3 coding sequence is TGTGCCAGTAGCCCGACAGGGCCGAGCACCGGGGAGCTGTTTTTT.

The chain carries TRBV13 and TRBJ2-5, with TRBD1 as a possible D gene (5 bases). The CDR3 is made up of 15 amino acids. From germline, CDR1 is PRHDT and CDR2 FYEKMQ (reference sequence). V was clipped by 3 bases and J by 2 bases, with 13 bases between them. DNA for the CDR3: TGTGCCAGCAGCTTTCAGACAGCACCTCAAGAGACCCAGTACTTC. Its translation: CASSFQTAPQETQYF.